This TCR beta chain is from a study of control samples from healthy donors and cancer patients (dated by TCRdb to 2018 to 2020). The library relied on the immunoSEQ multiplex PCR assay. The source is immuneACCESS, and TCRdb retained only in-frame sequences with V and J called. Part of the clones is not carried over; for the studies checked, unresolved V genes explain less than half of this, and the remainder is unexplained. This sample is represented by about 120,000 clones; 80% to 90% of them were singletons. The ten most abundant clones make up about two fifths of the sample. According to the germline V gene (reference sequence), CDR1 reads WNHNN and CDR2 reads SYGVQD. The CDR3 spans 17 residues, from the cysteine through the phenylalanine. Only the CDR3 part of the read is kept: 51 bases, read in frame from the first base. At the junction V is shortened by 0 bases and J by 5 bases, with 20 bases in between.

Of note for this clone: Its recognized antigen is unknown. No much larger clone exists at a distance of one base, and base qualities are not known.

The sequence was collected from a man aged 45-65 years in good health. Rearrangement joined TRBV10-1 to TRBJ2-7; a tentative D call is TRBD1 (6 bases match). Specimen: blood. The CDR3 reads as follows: CASSESLRGTLVDEQYF. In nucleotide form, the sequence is TGCGCCAGCAGTGAGTCGCTGAGGGGGACCCTAGTGGACGAGCAGTACTTC.